This TCR beta chain was captured in a study of T-cell reconstitution after alpha-beta-depleted transplantation in children. Findings and limits, study-wide: About two months after transplant, alpha-beta T cells reportedly came from several hundred expanded graft clones. Several patients had high TCRbeta diversity at day 60; it came from surviving recipient T cells and thymic progenitors. Diversity and T-cell counts at one year after transplant derived mostly from new T cells.

This CDR3 has 14 amino acids. Germline V gene sequence: CDR1 SGHRS, CDR2 YFSETQ. J gave up 2 bases and V 5 bases, and 4 bases lay outside the gene matches. The authors prepared the TCRbeta library with unique molecular identifiers. In TCRdb, the PCR reads were re-called with MiXCR into one record per CDR3 protein. The sample holds about 870,000 distinct CDR3 sequences, 16% seen once. This clonotype was seen a few times. Its matching antigen is unknown. The TCR was taken from a male patient younger than 18 who had a stem cell transplant for acute lymphoblastic leukemia, so the T cells may come from the graft donor. The genes are TRBV5-1 and TRBJ1-3, with TRBD1 matching 7 bases. The sequences come from PBMCs, mostly from graft donor cells, collected 360 days after TCRalphabeta/CD19-depleted stem cell transplant. The CDR3 nucleotides read TGCGCCAGCAGTAAAGGACAGGCTGGAAACACCATATATTTT. Its translation: CASSKGQAGNTIYF. The variable domain in full, completed from reference TRBV5-1 and TRBJ1-3, reads KAGVTQTPRYLIKTRGQQVTLSCSPISGHRSVSWYQQTPGQGLQFLFEYFSETQRNKGNFPGRFSGRQFSNSRSEMNVSTLELGDSALYLCASSKGQAGNTIYFGEGSWLTVV.